The sequence of this TCR beta chain was determined in a study of blood T cell repertoires in COVID-19. V gave up 0 bases and J gave up 1 base, with 6 bases separating them. CDR3 length: 14 amino acids. The germline V gene has CDR1 MNHEY and CDR2 SVGAGI. Authors' methods: Counts of nucleated cells, estimated from reference gene primer amplification, were obtained. Libraries were prepared by immunoSEQ multiplex PCR; TCRdb keeps only in-frame clonotypes and omits some of them. Clone size and the V and J calls come from that table; the DNA yielded D and trimming. The sample lists about 150,000 clones; less than 90% were seen once.

The chain combines TRBV6-5 with TRBJ1-2, with D maybe TRBD1 (5 bases). The sequencing input was peripheral blood. The clonotype originates from a man in his late teens or twenties with active or convalescent COVID-19. The CDR3 region is CASSYSDSNYGYTF. The DNA of the CDR3 is TGTGCCAGCAGTTACTCCGACAGTAACTATGGCTACACCTTC.